This entry is about one TCR beta chain. Its antigen is undetermined. In TCRdb, the reads were re-called with MiXCR into one record per CDR3 protein. The sample lists about 240,000 distinct CDR3 sequences, roughly an eighth occurring once. The V and J ends lost 3 bases and 0 bases respectively, with 15 bases between them. The CDR3 loop spans 16 amino acids. CDR1 is ENHRY, CDR2 SYGVKD, per germline. This entry comes from a study of T cell repertoires in cytomegalovirus infection. The overall study: Both a matching HLA type and CMV infection were indicated by public TCR beta signatures. Findings and limits, study-wide: Summed frequency of public TCR beta families distinguished CMV carriers with the relevant HLA. In two of eight donors, the top clonotype was HLA-C-restricted CMV-specific.

The sample comprised PBMCs. The sequence was obtained from a human donor in good health (CMV status not recorded). Some clones in this sample may be carry-over from other donors' samples. The V and J genes are TRBV10-3 and TRBJ2-7, with D maybe TRBD1 (6 bases). CDR3 nucleotides: TGTGCCATCAGTGACCCGGGACAAACTGCCTCCTACGAGCAGTACTTC. Residues: CAISDPGQTASYEQYF.